A single sample is the source of the 10 T cell receptor beta chains below, sequenced in a study of cytomegalovirus exposure and HLA in healthy donors (dated by TCRdb to 2015 to 2018). The method behind the library was the immunoSEQ multiplex PCR assay. For the multiplex PCR, a mixture combining 60 forward primers for TCR Vbeta segments and 13 reverse primers for TCR Jbeta segments was used. In TCRdb, the immuneACCESS table is reduced to in-frame sequences with V and J assigned. These tables do not hold every clone; where another copy was compared, an unresolved V gene accounts for under half, and the others remain unexplained. Within this sample are about 180,000 clones, with approximately 80% of them counted one time only. The biggest ten clones account for roughly 4.5% of the sample. Sample: PBMCs. These receptors originate from a woman younger than 30 in good health and CMV-seropositive.

This sequence joins TRBV28 and TRBJ2-7; perhaps TRBD1 as D (6 bases). Germline CDR1 MDHEN, CDR2 SYDVKM. The germline V and J ends were trimmed by 7 bases and 6 bases, with 22 bases remaining between them. There are 15 residues in the CDR3. The CDR3 DNA is TGTGCCAGCAACCCCGTTGGACCCAGGGGCCTCGAGCAGTACTTC. Amino acids: CASNPVGPRGLEQYF.

V usage is TRBV27 and J usage is TRBJ2-5; unclear D gene. This CDR3 has 15 residues. Trimming removed 2 bases from V and 9 bases from J, with 19 bases in between. Germline V gives CDR1 MNHEY, CDR2 SMNVEV (reference sequence). CDR3 bases: TGTGCCAGCAGTTTAGCGGCACCAAGTCTGAGTCCCCAGTACTTC. Its protein is CASSLAAPSLSPQYF.

The chain joins TRBV4-1 to TRBJ2-1; TRBD2 matches 7 bases. The J segment lost 4 bases and the V segment lost 2 bases, leaving 17 bases of the junction unmatched. Germline CDR1 is MGHRA and CDR2 is YSYEKL. This CDR3 has 19 residues. The CDR3 sequence: CASSQPGTIRGSTYNEQFF. CDR3 nucleotides: TGCGCCAGCAGCCAACCTGGGACTATACGAGGTAGTACTTACAATGAGCAGTTCTTC.

This clone was observed a few times. V is TRBV7-5 and J is TRBJ1-3; TRBD1 was called by the table and not checked on the DNA. TRBV7-5 is a pseudogene locus. The CDR3 contains 15 residues. CDR3 region: CARSSTGVAGNTIYF. Written as DNA, the CDR3 is TGTGCCAGAAGCTCGACAGGGGTAGCCGGAAACACCATATATTTT.

V and J are TRBV2 and TRBJ2-7; weak D call: TRBD2 (6 bases). The V and J ends lost 8 bases and 2 bases respectively, with 10 bases between them. There are 12 residues in the CDR3. CDR1 SNHLY and CDR2 FYNNEI come from the germline V gene. The CDR3 DNA is TGTGCCAGCGGAGGGGTTCCCTACGAGCAGTACTTC. This gives the protein CASGGVPYEQYF.

This chain links TRBV5-1 with TRBJ1-2; D may be TRBD1 (6 bases). CDR3 length: 14 residues. The germline V and J ends were trimmed by 8 bases and 4 bases, with 18 bases remaining between them. Germline CDR1 is SGHRS and CDR2 is YFSETQ. The CDR3 DNA follows: TGCGCCAGTACGACGGGGGGCGCGGGCTATGGCTACACCTTC. Protein product: CASTTGGAGYGYTF.

J is TRBJ2-3 and V is TRBV5-6; 8 bases map to TRBD2. The CDR3 runs to 13 residues. Germline CDR1 is SGHDT and CDR2 is YYEEEE. The ends lost 4 bases at V and 4 bases at J; junction bases unmatched: 2. CDR3 in amino acids: CASSTGGADTQYF. The DNA of the CDR3 is TGTGCCAGCAGCACCGGGGGGGCAGATACGCAGTATTTT.

This clone was picked up a small number of times. V is TRBV2 and J is TRBJ1-3; D is undetermined. Germline V gives CDR1 SNHLY, CDR2 FYNNEI. V lost 4 bases, J lost 3 bases, and 10 bases lay in between. This CDR3 spans 14 amino acids. The CDR3 sequence: CASSVGRVGNTIYF. CDR3 in DNA: TGTGCCAGCAGTGTAGGGCGGGTTGGAAACACCATATATTTT.

V is TRBV11-2 and J is TRBJ1-5, with D possibly TRBD1 on 5 matching bases. This CDR3 region has 14 residues. Per germline, CDR1 SGHAT and CDR2 FQNNGV. Trimming pared 5 bases from V and 8 bases from J, leaving 16 bases between. CDR3 nucleotide sequence: TGTGCCAGCAGCCTGGGACTGCTCGGAGAGCCCCAGCATTTT. The encoded protein is CASSLGLLGEPQHF.

J is TRBJ2-5 and V is TRBV5-4; TRBD2 matches at 9 bases. The CDR3 covers 16 residues. Germline loops: CDR1 SGHNT, CDR2 YYREEE (reference sequence). V was clipped by 4 bases and J by 7 bases; unmatched bases: 14. CDR3 DNA sequence: TGTGCCAGCAGCCGCGGGGGGGGCGGGGGGTTCGGGACCCAGTACTTC. As protein: CASSRGGGGGFGTQYF.